One and the same sample provided the 14 T cell receptor beta chains below, sequenced in a study of blood T cell repertoires in COVID-19. TCRdb's copy holds only in-frame clones and misses some; the assay was immunoSEQ multiplex PCR. The table has approximately 220,000 clones, just under 90% seen once. The source material was peripheral blood. Receptor source: a man aged 55-75 years who had recovered from COVID-19.

The sample holds one count of this clone. The V call is TRBV10-1, the J call TRBJ2-7, with 7 bases aligning to TRBD2. Germline V gene data show CDR1 as WNHNN and CDR2 as SYGVQD (reference sequence). V lost 6 bases and J lost 6; bases outside the gene matches: 11. The CDR3 has 14 amino acids. CDR3 in amino acids: CASSGLGRNAEQYF. The CDR3 bases are TGCGCCAGCAGCGGACTAGGGCGGAATGCCGAGCAGTACTTC.

This clone showed up just a few times. CDR3 in amino acids: CASSQDLAVNQPQHF. DNA for the CDR3: TGCGCCAGCAGCCAAGATTTGGCAGTCAATCAGCCCCAGCATTTT. This chain connects TRBV4-3 to TRBJ1-5, with no clear D. The CDR3 covers 15 residues. In germline, CDR1 is LGHNA, CDR2 YSLEER. V gave up 0 bases and J gave up 3 bases, with 9 bases separating them.

This clone was seen once. The V and J genes are TRBV4-3 and TRBJ1-5; D is perhaps TRBD1 (5 bases). CDR1 is LGHNA and CDR2 is YSLEER in the germline V gene. This CDR3 has 13 amino acids. Trimming took 0 bases from V and 7 from J, leaving 7 bases between them. The CDR3 DNA reads as TGCGCCAGCAGCCAAGATGGGGGGCAGCCCCAGCATTTT. It is translated as CASSQDGGQPQHF.

The genes are TRBV28 and TRBJ1-1; D remains unclear. Germline V gene sequence: CDR1 MDHEN, CDR2 SYDVKM. The CDR3 is made up of 14 amino acids. V gave up 3 bases and J gave up 4 bases, with 12 bases separating them. CDR3 in DNA: TGTGCCAGCAGTTTTCAAGGAGGGCCCACTGAAGCTTTCTTT. Amino acids: CASSFQGGPTEAFF.

This clone was counted a few times. This rearrangement joins TRBV2 to TRBJ1-4, with D hard to call. Trimming shortened V by 7 bases and J by 2 bases, and 11 bases separated the two germline ends. From germline, CDR1 is SNHLY and CDR2 FYNNEI. This CDR3 spans 14 amino acids. The CDR3 nucleotides are TGTGCCAGCAAGATACAGACGACTAATGAAAAACTGTTTTTT. It yields the protein CASKIQTTNEKLFF.

The genes are TRBV7-3 and TRBJ1-2, with 7 bases identical to TRBD1. The germline V gene encodes CDR1 SGHTA and CDR2 FQGTGA. This CDR3 region has 13 residues. V dropped 5 bases and J dropped 5; count of bases not matched to a gene: 5. The CDR3 loop reads CASSPGGQYGYTF. Here the CDR3 DNA reads TGTGCCAGCAGCCCTGGGGGACAGTATGGCTACACCTTC.

CDR3 sequence reads: CASTRTGHPAYEQYF. The CDR3 bases are TGTGCCAGCACCCGTACCGGACACCCCGCCTACGAGCAGTACTTC. V is TRBV7-6 and J is TRBJ2-7; tentative D call: TRBD1 (5 bases). V shed 7 bases and J shed 2 bases, with 18 bases lying between them. The CDR3 is 15 amino acids. Germline values: CDR1 SGHVS, CDR2 FNYEAQ.

The chain has TRBV2 and TRBJ1-4; D not certain. V was shortened by 7 bases and J by 8 bases, with 14 bases between the two germline ends. CDR3 length: 13 amino acids. Germline CDR1 reads SNHLY; CDR2 reads FYNNEI. CDR3 sequence: CASNGQTIEKLFF. As DNA, the CDR3 is TGTGCCAGCAATGGTCAGACTATCGAAAAACTGTTTTTT.

The J gene is TRBJ1-5, the V gene TRBV7-2; perhaps TRBD1 as D (6 bases). From germline, CDR1 is SGHTA and CDR2 FQGNSA. CDR3 length: 16 residues. With 5 bases removed from V and 7 bases from J, the gap between germline ends came to 21 bases. CDR3 sequence (DNA): TGTGCCAGCAGCCCCGAGCTGGGGGGGCTCCTCCAGCCCCAGCATTTT. This encodes CASSPELGGLLQPQHF.

Only one count was recorded for this clone. The rearrangement uses TRBV15 and TRBJ1-5; 8 bases align to TRBD1. Looked up from germline, CDR1 is LNHNV and CDR2 is YYDKDF (reference sequence). The V segment lost 5 bases and the J segment 5 bases; nucleotides outside the gene matches: 8. CDR3 length: 15 residues. This CDR3 is CATSPIGQGDQPQHF. CDR3 coding DNA: TGTGCCACCAGCCCCATAGGACAGGGCGATCAGCCCCAGCATTTT.

This clone has just a few counts. The V gene is TRBV30, the J gene TRBJ1-2; TRBD1 aligns across 9 bases. Trimming cost V 3 bases and J 7 bases; bases outside gene matches: 3. Germline V CDR1 and CDR2: GTSNPN, SVGIG (reference sequence). This CDR3 is built from 12 residues. The DNA for the CDR3 is TGTGCCTGGAGAGGGACAGGGTCTGGCTACACCTTC. This codes for CAWRGTGSGYTF. Using reference TRBV30 and TRBJ1-2 for the parts outside the CDR3, the full variable domain is SQTIHQWPATLVQPVGSPLSLECTVEGTSNPNLYWYRQAAGRGLQLLFYSVGIGQISSEVPQNLSASRPQDRQFILSSKKLLLSDSGFYLCAWRGTGSGYTFGSGTRLTVV.

CDR3 in DNA: TGCGCCAGCAGCTTGGACAGGGTTGGGGTTACTGAAGCTTTCTTT. Amino acid sequence: CASSLDRVGVTEAFF. The rearrangement joins TRBV5-1 to TRBJ1-1, with a weak D call TRBD1 (6 bases). Germline V gives CDR1 SGHRS, CDR2 YFSETQ. This CDR3 is 15 amino acids long. Trimming took off 0 bases at V and 5 bases at J, with 14 bases between the two ends.

The genes are TRBV6-6 and TRBJ1-4, with 10 bases identical to TRBD1. This CDR3 spans 14 amino acids. The ends lost 6 bases at V and 6 bases at J; junction bases unmatched: 4. Germline assignment: CDR1 MNHNY and CDR2 SVGAGI (reference sequence). The CDR3 region is CASRPGTGDEKLFF. The CDR3 bases are TGTGCCAGCAGACCTGGGACAGGGGATGAAAAACTGTTTTTT.

The chain has TRBV25-1 and TRBJ1-3; D uncertain. V lost 3 bases and J 0 bases, leaving 3 bases between the germline ends. Germline loops: CDR1 MGHDK, CDR2 SYGVNS. The CDR3 spans 13 residues. The CDR3 sequence: CASSDYSGNTIYF. For the CDR3, the DNA is TGTGCCAGCAGTGATTACTCTGGAAACACCATATATTTT.